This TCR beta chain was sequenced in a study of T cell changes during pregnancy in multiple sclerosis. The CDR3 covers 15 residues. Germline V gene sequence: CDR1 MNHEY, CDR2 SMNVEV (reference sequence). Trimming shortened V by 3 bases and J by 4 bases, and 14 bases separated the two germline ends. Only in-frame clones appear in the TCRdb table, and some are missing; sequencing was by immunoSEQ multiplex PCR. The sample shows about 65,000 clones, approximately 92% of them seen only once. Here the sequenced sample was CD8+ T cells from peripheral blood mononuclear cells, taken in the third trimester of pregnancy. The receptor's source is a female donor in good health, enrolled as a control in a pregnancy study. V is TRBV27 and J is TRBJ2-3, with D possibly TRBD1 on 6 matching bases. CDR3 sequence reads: CASSLVGGLPDTQYF. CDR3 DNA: TGTGCCAGCAGTTTGGTTGGGGGCTTGCCAGATACGCAGTATTTT.